The entry below gives a single T cell receptor (beta chain) sequence along with its context. What it binds is unknown. Trimming shortened V by 0 bases and J by 5 bases, and 14 bases separated the two germline ends. CDR1 and CDR2 (germline): SGHDT, YYEEEE. The CDR3 sequence is 15 residues long. This record comes from a study of cytomegalovirus exposure and HLA in healthy donors. Study findings and constraints: Relative to the approximately 670-donor mean, N-insertions were reportedly fewer in an Asian-associated ancestry cluster in a later analysis.

PCR involved 60 Vbeta and 13 Jbeta primers. Generated by immunoSEQ multiplex PCR, the TCRdb table keeps only in-frame clones and is missing some. The sample lists 120,000 to 150,000 clones; more than 60% were seen once. The receptor comes from a male donor in good health and CMV-seronegative. Sample: PBMCs. The chain employs TRBV5-6 and TRBJ2-5; possibly TRBD1 for D (5 bases). CDR3 loop: CASSLATQGRETQYF. In DNA, the CDR3 is TGTGCCAGCAGCTTGGCCACGCAGGGTCGGGAGACCCAGTACTTC.